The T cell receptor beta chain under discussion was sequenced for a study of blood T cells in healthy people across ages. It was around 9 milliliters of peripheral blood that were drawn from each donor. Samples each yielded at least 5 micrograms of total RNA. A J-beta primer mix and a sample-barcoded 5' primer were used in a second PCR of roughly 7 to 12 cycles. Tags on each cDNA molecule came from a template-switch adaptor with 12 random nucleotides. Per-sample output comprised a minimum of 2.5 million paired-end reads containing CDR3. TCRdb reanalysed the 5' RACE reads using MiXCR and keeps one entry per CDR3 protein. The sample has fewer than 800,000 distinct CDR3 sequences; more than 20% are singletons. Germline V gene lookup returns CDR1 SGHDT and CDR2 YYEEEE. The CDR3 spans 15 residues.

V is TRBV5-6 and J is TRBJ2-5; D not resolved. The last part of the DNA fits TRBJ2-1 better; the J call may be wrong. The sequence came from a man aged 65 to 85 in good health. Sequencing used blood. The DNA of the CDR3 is TGTGCCAGCAGCTTGTACGAGCTATATCCCAATGAGCAGTTCTTC. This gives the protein CASSLYELYPNEQFF.